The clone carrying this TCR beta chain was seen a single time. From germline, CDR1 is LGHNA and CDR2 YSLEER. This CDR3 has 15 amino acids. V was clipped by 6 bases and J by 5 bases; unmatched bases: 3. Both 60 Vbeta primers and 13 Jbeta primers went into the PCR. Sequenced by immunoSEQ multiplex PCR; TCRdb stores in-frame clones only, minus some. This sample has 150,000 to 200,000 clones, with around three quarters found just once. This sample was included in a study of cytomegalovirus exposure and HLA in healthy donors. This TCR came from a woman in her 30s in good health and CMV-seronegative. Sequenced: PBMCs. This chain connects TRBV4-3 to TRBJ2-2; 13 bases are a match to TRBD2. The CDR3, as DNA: TGCGCCAGCAGAATGGGACTAGCGGGGACCGGGGAGCTGTTTTTT. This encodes CASRMGLAGTGELFF.